This TCR beta chain was found in a study of blood T cell repertoires in COVID-19. About the research overall: Acute and convalescent COVID-19 specimens originated in the United States, Italy and Spain. T cells, B-cell-depleted T cells, or PBMCs provided the cDNA or gDNA that served as material.

This CDR3 has 19 amino acids. Germline CDR1 reads SGDLS; CDR2 reads YYNGEE. Trimming cost V 3 bases and J 7 bases; bases outside gene matches: 15. Enrolled during active infection, Seattle patients were then followed longitudinally. How the authors handled the data: Reference gene primer amplification gave estimated nucleated cell counts. Generated by immunoSEQ multiplex PCR, the TCRdb table keeps only in-frame clones and is missing some. V and J calls and clone size are given by that table; D and trimming were obtained from the DNA. The data hold fewer than 300,000 clones, with about 89% observed a single time.

This receptor was taken from a woman under 40 with COVID-19, enrolled during active disease. Sequenced material: peripheral blood. The rearrangement uses TRBV9 and TRBJ2-1, with TRBD2 matching over 14 bases. Here the CDR3 DNA reads TGTGCCAGCAGCGAGGAACGCGGGACTAGCGGGAGCAGATTGAATGAGCAGTTCTTC. It is translated as CASSEERGTSGSRLNEQFF.